This T cell receptor (beta chain) was sequenced during a study of Ad26.COV2.S vaccination and SARS-CoV-2 variants. Across the study: Administration of Ad26.COV2.S was intramuscular, either once or twice 56 days apart.

Treatment denoted: around 19 received Ad26.COV2.S at low or high dose, single or two shots; roughly five received placebo; per-sample allocation not given. Day 63 after the first vaccine or placebo injection was the time point for sampling. An Ad26 vector expressing Wuhan-strain SARS-CoV-2 spike served as the vaccine. Here immunoSEQ multiplex PCR was the method, and the copy in TCRdb shows in-frame clones only, minus some. The repertoire has around 420,000 clones, around 89% of them found once; the top ten carry roughly 4%. This CDR3 is 13 amino acids long. The V gene's germline CDR1 is SEHNR and CDR2 FQNEAQ (reference sequence). Trimming left V 3 bases short and J 3 bases short, with 5 bases between. This clone was seen once.

The chain is built from TRBV7-9 and TRBJ1-4, with a weak D call TRBD1 (5 bases). The source is a person aged 18 to 65 who received the Ad26.COV2.S COVID-19 vaccine or a placebo. This sample comprised peripheral blood, obtained in a trial of Ad26.COV2.S vaccine versus placebo. CDR3 DNA sequence: TGTGCCAGCAGCTTGGGGGCTAATGAAAAACTGTTTTTT. Translation gives CASSLGANEKLFF.